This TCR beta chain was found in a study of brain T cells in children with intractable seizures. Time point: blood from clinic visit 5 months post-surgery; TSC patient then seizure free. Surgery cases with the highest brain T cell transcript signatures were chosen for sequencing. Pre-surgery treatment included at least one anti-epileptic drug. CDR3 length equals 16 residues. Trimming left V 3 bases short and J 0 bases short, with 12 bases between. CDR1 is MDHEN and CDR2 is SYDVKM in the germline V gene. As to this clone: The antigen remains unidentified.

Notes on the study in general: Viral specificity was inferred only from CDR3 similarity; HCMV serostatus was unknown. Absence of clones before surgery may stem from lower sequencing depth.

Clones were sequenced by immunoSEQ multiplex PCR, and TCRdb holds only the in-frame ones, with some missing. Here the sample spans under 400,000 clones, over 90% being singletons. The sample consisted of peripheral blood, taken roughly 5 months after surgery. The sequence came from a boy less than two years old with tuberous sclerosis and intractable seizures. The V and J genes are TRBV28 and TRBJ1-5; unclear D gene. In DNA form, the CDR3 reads TGTGCCAGCAGTTTCTTGAAGAACTATAGCAATCAGCCCCAGCATTTT. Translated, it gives CASSFLKNYSNQPQHF.